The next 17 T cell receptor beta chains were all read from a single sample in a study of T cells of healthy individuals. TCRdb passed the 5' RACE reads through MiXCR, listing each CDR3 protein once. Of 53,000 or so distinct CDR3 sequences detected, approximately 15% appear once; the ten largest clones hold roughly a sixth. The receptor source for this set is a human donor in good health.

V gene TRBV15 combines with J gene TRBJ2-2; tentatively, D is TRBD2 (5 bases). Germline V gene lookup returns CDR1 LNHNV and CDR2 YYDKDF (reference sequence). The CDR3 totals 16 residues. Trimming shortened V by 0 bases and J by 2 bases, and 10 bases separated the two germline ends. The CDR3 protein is CATSREGLINTGELFF. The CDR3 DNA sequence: TGTGCCACCAGCAGAGAAGGACTGATAAACACCGGGGAGCTGTTTTTT.

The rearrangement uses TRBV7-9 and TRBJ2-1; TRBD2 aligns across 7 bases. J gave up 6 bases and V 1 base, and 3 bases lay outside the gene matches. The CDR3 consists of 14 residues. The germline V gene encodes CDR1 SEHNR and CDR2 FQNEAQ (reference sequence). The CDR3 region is CASSLGGGSNEQFF. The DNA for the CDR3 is TGTGCCAGCAGCTTAGGGGGGGGAAGCAATGAGCAGTTCTTC.

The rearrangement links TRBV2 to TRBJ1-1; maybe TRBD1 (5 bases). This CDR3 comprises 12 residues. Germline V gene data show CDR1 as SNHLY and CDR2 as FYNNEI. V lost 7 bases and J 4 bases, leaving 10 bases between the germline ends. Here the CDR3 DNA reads TGTGCCAGCATCGGGGGAAGCACTGAAGCTTTCTTT. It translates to CASIGGSTEAFF.

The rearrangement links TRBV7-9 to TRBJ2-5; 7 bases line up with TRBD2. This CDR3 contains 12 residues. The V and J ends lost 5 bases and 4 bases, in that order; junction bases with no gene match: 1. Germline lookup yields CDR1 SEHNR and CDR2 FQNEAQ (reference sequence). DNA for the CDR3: TGTGCCAGCAGCCGGGAGGTAGAGACCCAGTACTTC. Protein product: CASSREVETQYF.

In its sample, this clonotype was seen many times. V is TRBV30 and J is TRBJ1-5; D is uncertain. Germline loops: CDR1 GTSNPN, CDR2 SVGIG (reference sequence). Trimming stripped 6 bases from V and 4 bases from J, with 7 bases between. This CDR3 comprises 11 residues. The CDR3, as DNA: TGTGCCTGCCCAAATAATCAGCCCCAGCATTTT. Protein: CACPNNQPQHF.

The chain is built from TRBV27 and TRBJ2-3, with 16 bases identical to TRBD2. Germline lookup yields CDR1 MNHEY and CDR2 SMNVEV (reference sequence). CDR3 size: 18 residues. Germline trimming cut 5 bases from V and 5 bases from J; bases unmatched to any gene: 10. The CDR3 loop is CASSPPGLAGGPEDTQYF. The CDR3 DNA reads TGTGCCAGCAGTCCCCCGGGACTAGCGGGAGGGCCAGAAGATACGCAGTATTTT.

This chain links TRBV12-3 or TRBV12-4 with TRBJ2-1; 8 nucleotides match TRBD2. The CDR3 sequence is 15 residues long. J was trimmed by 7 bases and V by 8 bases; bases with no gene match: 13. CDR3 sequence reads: CASFMGLSGSNEQFF. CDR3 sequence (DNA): TGTGCCAGCTTTATGGGACTAAGCGGGAGTAATGAGCAGTTCTTC.

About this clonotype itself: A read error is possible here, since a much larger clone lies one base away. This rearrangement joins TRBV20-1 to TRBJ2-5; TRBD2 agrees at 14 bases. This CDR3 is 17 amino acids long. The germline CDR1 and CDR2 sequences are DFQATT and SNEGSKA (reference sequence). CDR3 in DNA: TGCAGAGCTAGGGGGGGGACTAGCGGGAGTTGGCAAGAGACCCAGTACTTC. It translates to CRARGGTSGSWQETQYF.

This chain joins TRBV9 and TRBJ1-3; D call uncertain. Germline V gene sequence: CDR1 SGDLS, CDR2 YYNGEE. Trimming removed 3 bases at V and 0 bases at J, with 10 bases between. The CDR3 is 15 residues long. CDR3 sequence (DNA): TGTGCCAGCAGCGGTGGGCCCCTCTCTGGAAACACCATATATTTT. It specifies CASSGGPLSGNTIYF.

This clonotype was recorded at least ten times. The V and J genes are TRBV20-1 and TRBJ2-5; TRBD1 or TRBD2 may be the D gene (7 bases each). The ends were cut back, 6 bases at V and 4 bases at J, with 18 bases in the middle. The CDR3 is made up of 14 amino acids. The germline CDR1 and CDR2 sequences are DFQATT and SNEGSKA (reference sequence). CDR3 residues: CSAPGGGTVETQYF. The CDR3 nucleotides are TGCAGTGCCCCTGGGGGGGGGACAGTAGAGACCCAGTACTTC.

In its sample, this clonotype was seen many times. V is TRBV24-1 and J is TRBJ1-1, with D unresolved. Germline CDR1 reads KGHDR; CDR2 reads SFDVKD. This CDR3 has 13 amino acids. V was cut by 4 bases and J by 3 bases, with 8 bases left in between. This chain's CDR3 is CATSEGPHTEAFF. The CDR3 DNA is TGTGCCACCAGTGAGGGCCCACACACTGAAGCTTTCTTT.

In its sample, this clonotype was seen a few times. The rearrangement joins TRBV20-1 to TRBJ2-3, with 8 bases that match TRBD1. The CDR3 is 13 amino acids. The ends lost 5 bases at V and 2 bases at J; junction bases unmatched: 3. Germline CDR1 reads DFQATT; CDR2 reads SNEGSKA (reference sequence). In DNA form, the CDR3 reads TGCAGTGCTGGACAGGGTCTCACAGATACGCAGTATTTT. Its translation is CSAGQGLTDTQYF.

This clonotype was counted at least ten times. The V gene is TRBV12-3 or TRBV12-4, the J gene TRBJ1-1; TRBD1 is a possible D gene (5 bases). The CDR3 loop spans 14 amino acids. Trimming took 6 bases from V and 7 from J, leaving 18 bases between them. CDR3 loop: CASRPGRDAYEAFF. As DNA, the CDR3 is TGTGCCAGCAGACCCGGCCGGGACGCCTATGAAGCTTTCTTT.

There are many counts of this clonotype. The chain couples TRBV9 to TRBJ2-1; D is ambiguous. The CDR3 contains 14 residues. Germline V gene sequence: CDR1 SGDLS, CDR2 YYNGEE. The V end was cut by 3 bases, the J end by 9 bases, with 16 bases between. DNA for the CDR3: TGTGCCAGCAGCGCGCTCGACGCCCGCGGTGAGCAGTTCTTC. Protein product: CASSALDARGEQFF.

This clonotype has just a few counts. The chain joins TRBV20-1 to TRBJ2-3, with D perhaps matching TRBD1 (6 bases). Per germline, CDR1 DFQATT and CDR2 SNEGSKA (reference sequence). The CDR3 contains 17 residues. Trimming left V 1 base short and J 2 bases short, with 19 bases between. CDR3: CSARGGLAPSYTDTQYF. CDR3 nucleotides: TGCAGTGCTAGAGGGGGGCTGGCCCCCTCCTACACAGATACGCAGTATTTT.

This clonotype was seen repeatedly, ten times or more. CDR3 DNA: TGCAGTGCTAGCCTGTCGGGGTGGCAGCTGAACACTGAAGCTTTCTTT. Translating gives CSASLSGWQLNTEAFF. The chain recombines TRBV20-1 with TRBJ1-1; D unresolved. Germline lookup yields CDR1 DFQATT and CDR2 SNEGSKA (reference sequence). The length of the CDR3 is 16 residues. Trimming stripped 3 bases from V and 0 bases from J, with 17 bases between.

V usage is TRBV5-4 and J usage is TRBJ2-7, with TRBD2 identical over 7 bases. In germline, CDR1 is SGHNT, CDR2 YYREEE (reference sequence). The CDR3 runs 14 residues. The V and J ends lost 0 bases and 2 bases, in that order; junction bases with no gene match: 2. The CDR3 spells CASSLDSGTYEQYF. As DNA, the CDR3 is TGTGCCAGCAGCTTGGACAGCGGGACCTACGAGCAGTACTTC.